Only one count was recorded for the clone carrying this T cell receptor (beta chain). This entry is derived from a study of cytomegalovirus exposure and HLA in healthy donors. Losses at the gene ends were 5 bases for V and 4 bases for J; bases not matched to a gene: 17. CDR3 size: 18 residues. Germline lookup yields CDR1 SGDLS and CDR2 YYNGEE. Method: immunoSEQ multiplex PCR; TCRdb's copy keeps in-frame clones and lacks some. Among approximately 71,000 clones listed, approximately 94% were seen once. This receptor was identified in a woman aged 18 to 35 in good health and CMV-seronegative. The V call is TRBV9, the J call TRBJ1-4, with 7 bases matching TRBD1. The sample was PBMCs. The DNA for the CDR3 is TGTGCCAGCAGTCGTTCCACCGGGACAGCCTATAATAATGAAAAACTGTTTTTT. As protein: CASSRSTGTAYNNEKLFF. The full variable domain, rest sourced from reference TRBV9 and TRBJ1-4, is DSGVTQTPKHLITATGQRVTLRCSPRSGDLSVYWYQQSLDQGLQFLIQYYNGEERAKGNILERFSAQQFPDLHSELNLSSLELGDSALYFCASSRSTGTAYNNEKLFFGSGTQLSVL.